This TCR beta chain was sequenced for a study of blood T cell repertoires in COVID-19. Method: immunoSEQ multiplex PCR; TCRdb's copy keeps in-frame clones and lacks some. The sample carries about 180,000 clones, about 79% recorded once. This CDR3 region has 17 residues. CDR1 and CDR2 from the germline V gene are SGHRS and YFSETQ. V was pared by 0 bases and J by 5 bases, with 12 bases of the junction left unmatched. This TCR derives from a man over 45 who had recovered from COVID-19. The sequencing sample was made of PBMCs or T cells enriched from blood (not recorded which). The J gene is TRBJ2-7, the V gene TRBV5-1; TRBD1 matches at 9 bases. The CDR3: CASSLGLSGTGNHEQYF. The CDR3 DNA reads TGCGCCAGCAGCTTGGGTTTATCCGGGACAGGGAATCACGAGCAGTACTTC.